The 15 T cell receptor beta chains below were found in one sample sequenced in a study of cytomegalovirus exposure and HLA in healthy donors. PCR primers comprised 60 Vbeta and 13 Jbeta primers. Method: immunoSEQ multiplex PCR; TCRdb's copy keeps in-frame clones and lacks some. This table holds 110,000 or so clones, approximately 70% found once. Sequenced sample: PBMCs. These receptors came from a man aged 30 to 39 in good health and CMV-seronegative.

This clone was detected a few times. The chain uses TRBV28 and TRBJ1-5, with D perhaps TRBD1 (6 bases). Germline V gives CDR1 MDHEN, CDR2 SYDVKM. CDR3 length equals 15 residues. V was shortened by 5 bases and J by 1 base, with 12 bases between the two germline ends. The CDR3 protein is CASSITTGSNQPQHF. The CDR3 bases are TGTGCCAGCAGTATAACCACAGGGAGCAATCAGCCCCAGCATTTT.

The rearrangement uses TRBV18 and TRBJ2-1; TRBD1 matches 10 bases. The CDR3 has 16 amino acids. Looked up from germline, CDR1 is KGHSH and CDR2 is LQKENI. Trimming at V came to 1 base and at J to 9 bases, leaving 9 bases not matched to a gene. CDR3 loop: CASSPQGQGEYGEQFF. CDR3 sequence (DNA): TGTGCCAGCTCACCACAAGGACAGGGGGAATATGGTGAGCAGTTCTTC.

This clone showed up just a few times. This chain joins TRBV6-5 and TRBJ2-1; maybe TRBD1 (5 bases). Germline V CDR1 and CDR2: MNHEY, SVGAGI. V was trimmed by 5 bases and J by 0 bases, leaving 11 bases between them. The CDR3 length is 15 residues. The CDR3 DNA sequence: TGTGCCAGCAGTCACCGACAGAGCTCCTACAATGAGCAGTTCTTC. Its protein product is CASSHRQSSYNEQFF.

CDR3 loop: CASSKRSEQGDEQYF. The CDR3 nucleotides are TGTGCCAGCTCCAAACGGAGCGAGCAGGGGGACGAGCAGTACTTC. The chain carries TRBV2 and TRBJ2-7, with 7 positions matching TRBD1. Germline loops: CDR1 SNHLY, CDR2 FYNNEI. This CDR3 spans 15 amino acids. V gave up 8 bases and J gave up 5 bases; unmatched junction bases: 15. Full variable domain (outside the CDR3, taken from reference TRBV2 and TRBJ2-7): EPEVTQTPSHQVTQMGQEVILRCVPISNHLYFYWYRQILGQKVEFLVSFYNNEISEKSEIFDDQFSVERPDGSNFTLKIRSTKLEDSAMYFCASSKRSEQGDEQYFGPGTRLTVT.

The rearrangement joins TRBV28 to TRBJ2-7, with 14 bases lining up with TRBD2. CDR1 is MDHEN, CDR2 SYDVKM, per germline. V shed 5 bases and J 0 bases; nucleotides not matched to a gene: 3. The CDR3 extends over 16 amino acids. CDR3: CASSPGTSGSSYEQYF. The CDR3 bases are TGTGCCAGCAGTCCCGGGACTAGCGGGAGCTCCTACGAGCAGTACTTC.

The genes are TRBV28 and TRBJ1-1; possibly TRBD1 for D (5 bases). The V gene's germline CDR1 is MDHEN and CDR2 SYDVKM. This CDR3 comprises 12 residues. Trimming shortened V by 8 bases and J by 0 bases, and 7 bases separated the two germline ends. Written as DNA, the CDR3 is TGTGCCAGCCAACAGGTGAACACTGAAGCTTTCTTT. This gives the protein CASQQVNTEAFF. The whole variable domain, remainder taken from reference TRBV28 and TRBJ1-1, is DVKVTQSSRYLVKRTGEKVFLECVQDMDHENMFWYRQDPGLGLRLIYFSYDVKMKEKGDIPEGYSVSREKKERFSLILESASTNQTSMYLCASQQVNTEAFFGQGTRLTVV.

The J gene is TRBJ2-2, the V gene TRBV19; the D is unclear. The V gene's germline CDR1 is LNHDA and CDR2 SQIVND (reference sequence). The CDR3 has 13 amino acids. V gave up 1 base and J gave up 9 bases, with 9 bases separating them. The CDR3 nucleotides read TGTGCCAGTAGTATAGTCCCGAACAGGGAGCTGTTTTTT. The encoded protein is CASSIVPNRELFF.

The sample holds a few counts of this clone. This chain joins TRBV2 and TRBJ2-7, with 10 bases aligning to TRBD1. Unmatched junction bases numbered 3, after V lost 4 bases and J lost 0 bases. The germline CDR1 and CDR2 sequences are SNHLY and FYNNEI. The CDR3 has 15 residues. Here the CDR3 reads CASSVGQGSSYEQYF. In DNA, the CDR3 is TGTGCCAGCAGTGTGGGACAGGGGAGCTCCTACGAGCAGTACTTC.

The chain employs TRBV6-5 and TRBJ2-7; 10 bases align to TRBD1. J lost 6 bases, V lost 0 bases, and 5 bases had no gene match. Germline CDR1 reads MNHEY; CDR2 reads SVGAGI. The CDR3 is made up of 15 amino acids. The CDR3 reads CASSYSGTGDSEQYF. The CDR3 nucleotides read TGTGCCAGCAGTTACTCGGGGACAGGGGACTCCGAGCAGTACTTC.

The chain recombines TRBV5-1 with TRBJ2-6, with TRBD1 matching 8 bases. V lost 4 bases, J lost 2 bases, and 5 bases stayed unmatched. The germline V gene has CDR1 SGHRS and CDR2 YFSETQ. The CDR3 is made up of 16 amino acids. The CDR3 DNA follows: TGCGCCAGCAGCGGGCAGGGGGCCCCTGGGGCCAACGTCCTGACTTTC. Its protein product is CASSGQGAPGANVLTF.

This clone has just one count. The rearrangement links TRBV7-8 to TRBJ2-2; 9 bases agree with TRBD2. CDR1 and CDR2 (germline): SGHVS, FQNEAQ. The V segment lost 2 bases and the J segment 0 bases; nucleotides outside the gene matches: 7. This CDR3 has 18 amino acids. The CDR3 DNA sequence: TGTGCCAGCAGCTTAACGGCTAGCGGGACTGCGAACACCGGGGAGCTGTTTTTT. Its translation is CASSLTASGTANTGELFF.

The rearrangement links TRBV7-9 to TRBJ1-2; D possibly corresponds to TRBD1 (5 bases). Germline CDR1 is SEHNR and CDR2 is FQNEAQ (reference sequence). The V gene lost 3 bases and the J gene lost 2 bases, with 13 bases spanning the gap. The CDR3 runs 15 residues. The chain's CDR3 is CASSFRTSTNYGYTF. The CDR3 coding sequence is TGTGCCAGCAGCTTCCGGACATCTACCAACTATGGCTACACCTTC. The full variable domain, its missing parts supplied by reference TRBV7-9 and TRBJ1-2, is DTGVSQNPRHKITKRGQNVTFRCDPISEHNRLYWYRQTLGQGPEFLTYFQNEAQLEKSRLLSDRFSAERPKGSFSTLEIQRTEQGDSAMYLCASSFRTSTNYGYTFGSGTRLTVV.

V and J are TRBV28 and TRBJ1-5; 9 bases are shared with TRBD1. CDR3 length equals 21 residues. Looked up from germline, CDR1 is MDHEN and CDR2 is SYDVKM. V was clipped by 0 bases and J by 2 bases; unmatched bases: 17. DNA of the CDR3: TGTGCCAGCAGTTTATGGTTTCGGGGGACAGGGACCCGCGGGGGCAATCAGCCCCAGCATTTT. Translated, it gives CASSLWFRGTGTRGGNQPQHF. The variable domain in full, with the rest retrieved from reference TRBV28 and TRBJ1-5, is DVKVTQSSRYLVKRTGEKVFLECVQDMDHENMFWYRQDPGLGLRLIYFSYDVKMKEKGDIPEGYSVSREKKERFSLILESASTNQTSMYLCASSLWFRGTGTRGGNQPQHFGDGTRLSIL.

The rearrangement uses TRBV10-3 and TRBJ2-1; possible D gene TRBD2, 5 bases. Germline lookup yields CDR1 ENHRY and CDR2 SYGVKD. The ends were cut back, 5 bases at V and 8 bases at J, with 25 bases in the middle. This CDR3 contains 17 residues. The CDR3 DNA follows: TGTGCCATCAGTCGGGCCCCGCCCGGATCGGGGATGTATGAGCAGTTCTTC. Its protein is CAISRAPPGSGMYEQFF.

Only a few counts were recorded for this clone. As DNA, the CDR3 is TGTGCCAGCAGCTTAGAGAGGCGCGGGAGGGCCGGGGGTGAGCAGTTCTTC. Its protein product is CASSLERRGRAGGEQFF. This chain links TRBV7-8 with TRBJ2-1; 9 positions match TRBD2. The junction had 13 bases not matched to a gene; V was cut back by 1 base and J by 9 bases. CDR3 length: 17 amino acids. Germline V gene sequence: CDR1 SGHVS, CDR2 FQNEAQ.